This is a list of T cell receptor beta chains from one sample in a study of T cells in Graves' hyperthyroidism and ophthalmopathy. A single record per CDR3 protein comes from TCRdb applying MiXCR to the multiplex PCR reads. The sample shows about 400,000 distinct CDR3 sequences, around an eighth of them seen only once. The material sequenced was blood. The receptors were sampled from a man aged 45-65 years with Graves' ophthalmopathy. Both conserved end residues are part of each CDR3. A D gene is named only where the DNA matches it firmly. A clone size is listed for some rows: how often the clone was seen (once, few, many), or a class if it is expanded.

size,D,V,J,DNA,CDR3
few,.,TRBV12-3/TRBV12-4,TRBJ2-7,TGTGCCAGCAGTTTACGGGAGACGTCCTACGAGCAGTACTTC,CASSLRETSYEQYF
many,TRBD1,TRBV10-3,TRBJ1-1,TGTGCCATCAGTCCAAGACAGGGGGCCGACACTGAAGCTTTCTTT,CAISPRQGADTEAFF
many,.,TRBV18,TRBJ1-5,TGTGCCAGCACGCCCGACGGACAGAGCAATCAGCCCCAGCATTTT,CASTPDGQSNQPQHF
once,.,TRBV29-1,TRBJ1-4,TGCAGCGTTGACCAGGGTGAAAAACTGTTTTTT,CSVDQGEKLFF
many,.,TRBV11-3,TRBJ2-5,TGTGCCAGCAGCTCACAGGGATGGGGGGAGACCCAGTACTTC,CASSSQGWGETQYF
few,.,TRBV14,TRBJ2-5,TGTGCCAGCAGCCACGTCCAGATTCGCCCCAGAGGGACCCAGTACTTC,CASSHVQIRPRGTQYF
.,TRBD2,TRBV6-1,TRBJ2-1,TGTGTCAGCAGTGAAGGGTGGCGGGAGTGGTACAATGAGCAGTTCTTC,CVSSEGWREWYNEQFF
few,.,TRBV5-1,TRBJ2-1,TGCGCCAGCAGCTTGTACGACGGAGCCTTTGTCAATGAGCAGTTCTTC,CASSLYDGAFVNEQFF
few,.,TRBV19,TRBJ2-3,TGTGCCAGTAGTATAGAGGCTAGCATATCTAGCACAGATACGCAGTATTTT,CASSIEASISSTDTQYF
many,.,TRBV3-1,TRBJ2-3,TGTGCCAGCAGCCCCTATTTGGATGACACAGATACGCAGTATTTT,CASSPYLDDTDTQYF
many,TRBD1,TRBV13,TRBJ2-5,TGTGCCAGCAGCAGGGGACAGACACAAGAGACCCAGTACTTC,CASSRGQTQETQYF
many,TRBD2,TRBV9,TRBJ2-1,TGTGCCAGCAGCCGAGGGGGGACTAGCGGATACAATGAGCAGTTCTTC,CASSRGGTSGYNEQFF
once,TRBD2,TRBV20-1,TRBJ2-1,TGCAGTGCTACAGGACTAGCGGGAGTTCTCAATGAGCAGTTCTTC,CSATGLAGVLNEQFF
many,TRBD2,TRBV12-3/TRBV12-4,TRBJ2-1,TGTGCCAGCAGTTTTTTCGGGACTAGCAACAATGAGCAGTTCTTC,CASSFFGTSNNEQFF
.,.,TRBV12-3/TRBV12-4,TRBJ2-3,TGTGCCAGCAGTTTTACCGGGAGCAGCACAGATACGCAGTATTTT,CASSFTGSSTDTQYF
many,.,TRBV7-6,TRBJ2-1,TGTGCCAGCAGCTTAATATCTTCGAGGTCAGGAGCATACAATGAGCAGTTCTTC,CASSLISSRSGAYNEQFF
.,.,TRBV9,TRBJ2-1,TGTGCCAGCAGCGGAACTGGGCGAAATGAGCAGTTCTTC,CASSGTGRNEQFF
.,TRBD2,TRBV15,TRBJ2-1,TGTGCCACCAGCAAAACTAGCGGGAGTGAGTATGAGCAGTTCTTC,CATSKTSGSEYEQFF
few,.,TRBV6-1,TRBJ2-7,TGTGCCAGCAGCCGAGAGGAGGAGCAGTACTTC,CASSREEEQYF
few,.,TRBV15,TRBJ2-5,TGTGCCACCAGCGGCCCGCCCCGGGAGACCCAGTACTTC,CATSGPPRETQYF
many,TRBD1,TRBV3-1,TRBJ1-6,TGTGCCAGCAGCCAACGGACAGGGGGTTATAATTCACCCCTCCACTTT,CASSQRTGGYNSPLHF
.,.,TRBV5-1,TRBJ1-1,TGCGCCAGCAGGGAGGGACAGAACACTGAAGCTTTCTTT,CASREGQNTEAFF